This T cell receptor (beta chain) was documented in a study of PD-L1 blockade in urothelial cancer. As to time point: pretreatment peripheral blood. TCRdb's table, derived via immunoSEQ multiplex PCR, lists solely in-frame clones and lacks some. The sample consists of about 63,000 clones, 80% to 90% of them appearing once. V lost 5 bases, J lost 8 bases, and 13 bases stayed unmatched. The CDR3 totals 17 residues. The germline V gene has CDR1 MNHEY and CDR2 SMNVEV (reference sequence). The count of this clone is one. Sequencing used PBMCs, obtained around atezolizumab (anti-PD-L1) treatment. The V gene is TRBV27, the J gene TRBJ2-1, with 12 positions matching TRBD2. The sequence derives from a man between 65 and 80 years old with urothelial cancer. The CDR3 region has the DNA TGTGCCAGCAGTAGGGGGACTAGCGGGTCCACGGGGGATGAGCAGTTCTTC. This sequence encodes CASSRGTSGSTGDEQFF.